Following are 16 T cell receptor beta chains from one sample sequenced in a study of blood T cell repertoires in COVID-19. This table comes from immunoSEQ multiplex PCR, and its TCRdb copy is limited to in-frame clones, with some not included. The sample lists 75,000 to 90,000 clones; roughly 86% were seen once. Sequencing used peripheral blood. These receptors came from a man in his fifties or sixties with active or convalescent COVID-19.

The J gene is TRBJ1-3, the V gene TRBV7-9; a weak D match, TRBD1 (5 bases). V lost 5 bases and J 0 bases, leaving 8 bases between the germline ends. The CDR3 covers 14 residues. CDR1 is SEHNR, CDR2 FQNEAQ, per germline (reference sequence). In DNA form, the CDR3 reads TGTGCCAGCAGCCGGGGGGACTCTGGAAACACCATATATTTT. Residues: CASSRGDSGNTIYF.

J is TRBJ2-1 and V is TRBV2; a weak D match, TRBD2 (5 bases). V lost 8 bases and J 15 bases, leaving 20 bases between the germline ends. Germline CDR1 and CDR2: SNHLY and FYNNEI. The CDR3 sequence is 12 residues long. The CDR3 sequence is CASLRGRGNRFF. The CDR3 DNA is TGTGCCAGCTTGCGAGGACGGGGAAATAGGTTCTTC.

The V and J genes are TRBV6-5 and TRBJ1-1; tentative D call: TRBD1 (6 bases). The length of the CDR3 is 15 residues. V was trimmed by 6 bases and J by 1 base, leaving 15 bases between them. Germline loops: CDR1 MNHEY, CDR2 SVGAGI. The CDR3: CASRHDRIGNTEAFF. The CDR3 DNA sequence: TGTGCCAGCAGGCACGACAGGATAGGGAACACTGAAGCTTTCTTT.

The chain links TRBV19 to TRBJ2-5; TRBD1 might be the D (6 bases). Trimming cost V 5 bases and J 5 bases, with 12 bases left between them. This CDR3 contains 13 residues. Germline CDR1 and CDR2: LNHDA and SQIVND (reference sequence). Written as DNA, the CDR3 is TGTGCCAGTAGTCCCGGGACAACCGAGACCCAGTACTTC. The encoded protein is CASSPGTTETQYF.

This clone has only a few counts. This rearrangement joins TRBV10-1 to TRBJ1-2; D is uncertain. Per the germline V gene, CDR1 is WNHNN and CDR2 is SYGVQD (reference sequence). The CDR3 spans 13 residues. Deletions cut 0 bases from V and 6 bases from J, with 8 bases between. The CDR3 loop reads CASSESFGDGYTF. CDR3 coding DNA: TGCGCCAGCAGTGAGTCCTTCGGTGATGGCTACACCTTC.

This clone has a single count. The genes are TRBV2 and TRBJ2-3, with TRBD2 identical over 10 bases. The CDR3 covers 14 residues. V was pared by 4 bases and J by 4 bases, with 2 bases of the junction left unmatched. Germline CDR1 is SNHLY and CDR2 is FYNNEI. DNA of the CDR3: TGTGCCAGCAGTGTGGGACTAGCGTCAGATACGCAGTATTTT. This encodes CASSVGLASDTQYF.

This clone was picked up one time. The chain employs TRBV5-5 and TRBJ2-7; weak D call: TRBD1 (6 bases). Trimming removed 1 base from V and 1 base from J, with 12 bases in between. The CDR3 runs to 15 residues. The germline CDR1 and CDR2 sequences are SGHKS and YYEKEE (reference sequence). As DNA, the CDR3 is TGTGCCAGCAGCTTGAGGGACACCCGATCCTACGAGCAGTACGTC. Its protein is CASSLRDTRSYEQYV.

This sequence joins TRBV11-2 and TRBJ2-7; perhaps TRBD1 as D (5 bases). CDR3 length: 16 residues. Germline V lookup: CDR1 SGHAT, CDR2 FQNNGV. With 5 bases removed from V and 5 bases from J, the gap between germline ends came to 22 bases. CDR3 in DNA: TGTGCCAGCAGCGTTAGGGGAAAAATACCGAACGACGAGCAGTACTTC. Protein sequence: CASSVRGKIPNDEQYF.

The chain joins TRBV15 to TRBJ2-3, with D possibly matching TRBD2 (6 bases). V gave up 0 bases and J gave up 6 bases, with 10 bases separating them. There are 14 residues in the CDR3. The germline CDR1 and CDR2 sequences are LNHNV and YYDKDF (reference sequence). CDR3 sequence (DNA): TGTGCCACCAGCAGAGATGTTGGGGGGGATACGCAGTATTTT. Translating gives CATSRDVGGDTQYF.

This chain connects TRBV4-1 to TRBJ2-7, with 7 bases matching TRBD1. V was clipped by 1 base and J by 4 bases; unmatched bases: 4. The CDR3 extends over 14 amino acids. Germline assignment: CDR1 MGHRA and CDR2 YSYEKL. The CDR3 region has the DNA TGCGCCAGCAGCCAAGTCTCGGACAGGTACGAGCAGTACTTC. It codes for CASSQVSDRYEQYF.

The chain uses TRBV12-3 or TRBV12-4 and TRBJ1-2, with D perhaps matching TRBD1 (5 bases). The germline V and J ends were trimmed by 4 bases and 5 bases, with 11 bases remaining between them. The CDR3 sequence is 13 residues long. CDR3 in amino acids: CASSSRTKYGYTF. DNA of the CDR3: TGTGCCAGCAGTTCCCGGACAAAATATGGCTACACCTTC.

The V and J genes are TRBV2 and TRBJ2-5; perhaps TRBD1 as D (6 bases). The germline V gene encodes CDR1 SNHLY and CDR2 FYNNEI. Trimming left V 7 bases short and J 1 base short, with 19 bases between. The CDR3 contains 16 residues. The CDR3, as DNA: TGTGCCAGCACCGTACAGGGCATCGCCTCCCAAGAGACCCAGTACTTC. Encoded protein: CASTVQGIASQETQYF.

The chain employs TRBV28 and TRBJ2-2; D is perhaps TRBD1 (5 bases). The ends were cut back, 8 bases at V and 6 bases at J, with 13 bases in the middle. Looked up from germline, CDR1 is MDHEN and CDR2 is SYDVKM. CDR3 size: 13 residues. DNA of the CDR3: TGTGCCAGCCGAAATCAGGGTTCCGGGGAGCTGTTTTTT. This translates into CASRNQGSGELFF. The full variable domain, with the rest looked up from reference TRBV28 and TRBJ2-2, is DVKVTQSSRYLVKRTGEKVFLECVQDMDHENMFWYRQDPGLGLRLIYFSYDVKMKEKGDIPEGYSVSREKKERFSLILESASTNQTSMYLCASRNQGSGELFFGEGSRLTVL.

This chain joins TRBV12-3 or TRBV12-4 and TRBJ1-4; D is undetermined. The V and J ends lost 3 bases and 4 bases respectively, with 3 bases between them. The CDR3 runs to 12 residues. The CDR3 here is CASSFGNEKLFF. Here the CDR3 DNA reads TGTGCCAGCAGTTTCGGTAATGAAAAACTGTTTTTT.

The chain joins TRBV3-1 (or the pseudogene TRBV3-2) to TRBJ1-1, with a possible D match to TRBD1 (6 bases). The length of the CDR3 is 12 residues. Germline values: CDR1 LGHDT, CDR2 YNNKEL (reference sequence). Trimming stripped 3 bases from V and 7 bases from J, with 9 bases between. In DNA form, the CDR3 reads TGTGCCAGCAGCCACGGACAGAATGAAGCTTTCTTT. Amino acids: CASSHGQNEAFF.

The table lists this clone with a few counts. J is TRBJ1-5 and V is TRBV4-1, with TRBD1 identical over 8 bases. CDR3 length equals 19 residues. Unmatched junction bases numbered 13, after V lost 1 base and J lost 2 bases. Germline V gives CDR1 MGHRA, CDR2 YSYEKL. The CDR3 DNA reads as TGCGCCAGCAGCCAAGTACCAAGGGTGACAGGGGCTGGCAATCAGCCCCAGCATTTT. Its protein product is CASSQVPRVTGAGNQPQHF.